This T cell receptor beta chain was observed in a study of cytomegalovirus exposure and HLA in healthy donors. Study results and limitations: A link between a missense DCLRE1C variant and TCR beta V- and J-gene trimming emerged from a later analysis. Later on, an analysis tied approximately 17,000 TCR beta sequences to HLA alleles at 0.05 false discovery rate. Later work showed greater clonal expansion in HLA-associated TCR beta chains than in equally common others.

Researchers ran the PCR with 60 Vbeta and 13 Jbeta primers. Some clones are missing from TCRdb's copy, which holds only in-frame ones; the method was immunoSEQ multiplex PCR. This sample carries 120,000 to 150,000 clones, 75% of them seen once, and the ten largest clones take about 3%. The germline V gene encodes CDR1 SGHDT and CDR2 YYEEEE. The CDR3 consists of 13 residues. Trimming pared 3 bases from V and 10 bases from J, leaving 14 bases between. As concerns this clone: Its specificity is unknown.

The rearrangement joins TRBV5-6 to TRBJ2-1; perhaps TRBD2 as D (5 bases). Sequenced input: PBMCs. This receptor was identified in a man aged 40-50 years in good health and CMV-seronegative. CDR3 in DNA: TGTGCCAGCAGCTGGGTGGGAGACTCAGAGCAGTTCTTC. It specifies CASSWVGDSEQFF.